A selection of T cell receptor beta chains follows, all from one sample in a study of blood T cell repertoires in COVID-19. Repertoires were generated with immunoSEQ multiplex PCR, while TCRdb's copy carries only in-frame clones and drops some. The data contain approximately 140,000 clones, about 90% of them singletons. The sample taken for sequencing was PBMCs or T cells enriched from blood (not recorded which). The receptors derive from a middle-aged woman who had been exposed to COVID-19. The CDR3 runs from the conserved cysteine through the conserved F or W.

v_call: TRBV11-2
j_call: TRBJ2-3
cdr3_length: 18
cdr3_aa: CASSGNIWREGTSDTQYF

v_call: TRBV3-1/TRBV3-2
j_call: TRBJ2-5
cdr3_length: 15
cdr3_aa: CASSQARGRQETQYF

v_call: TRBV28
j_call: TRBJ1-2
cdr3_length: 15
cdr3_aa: CASQSAGTGVSGYTF

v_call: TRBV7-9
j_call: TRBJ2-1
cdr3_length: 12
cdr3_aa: CATTGLENEQFF

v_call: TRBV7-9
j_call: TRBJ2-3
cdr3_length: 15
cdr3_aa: CASSLEAGYTDTQYF

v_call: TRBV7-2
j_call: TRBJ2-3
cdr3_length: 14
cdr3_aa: CASSLQGSEGTQYF

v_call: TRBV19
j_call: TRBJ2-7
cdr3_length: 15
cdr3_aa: CASTFSTGIINEQYF

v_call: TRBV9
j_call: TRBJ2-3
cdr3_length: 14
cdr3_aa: CASSVRTGTDTQYF

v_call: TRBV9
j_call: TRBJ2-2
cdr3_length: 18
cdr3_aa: CASSARPAGTVTTGELFF

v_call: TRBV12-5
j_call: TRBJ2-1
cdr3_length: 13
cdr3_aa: CASGGLDNNEQFF

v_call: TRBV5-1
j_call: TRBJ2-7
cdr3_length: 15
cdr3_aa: CASSFREQAAYEQYF

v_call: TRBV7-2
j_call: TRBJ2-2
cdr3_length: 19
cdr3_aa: CASSHYRDRVSRRTGELFF

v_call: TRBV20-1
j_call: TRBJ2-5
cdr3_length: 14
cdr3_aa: CSASLDSRQETQYF

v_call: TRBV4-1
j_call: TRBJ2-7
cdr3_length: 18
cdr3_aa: CASSQIIPRDSESYEQYF

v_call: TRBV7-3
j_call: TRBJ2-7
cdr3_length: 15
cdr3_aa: CASSLYPGTIDEQYF

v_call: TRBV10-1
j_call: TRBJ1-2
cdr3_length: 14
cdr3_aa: CASSEAGYNYGYTF

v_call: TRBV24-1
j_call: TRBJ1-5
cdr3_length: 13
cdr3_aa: CATSGHSNQPQHF

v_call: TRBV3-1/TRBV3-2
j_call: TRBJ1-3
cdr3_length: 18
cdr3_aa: CASSHRVMCSGVGNTIYF

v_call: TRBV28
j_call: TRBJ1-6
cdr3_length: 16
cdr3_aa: CASSFGWDLPNSPLHF

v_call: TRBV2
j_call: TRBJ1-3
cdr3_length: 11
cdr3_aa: CASRDRATIYF

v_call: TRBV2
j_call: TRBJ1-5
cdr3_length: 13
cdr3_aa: CASNTGERQPQHF

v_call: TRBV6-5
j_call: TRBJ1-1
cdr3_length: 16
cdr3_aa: CASSYVLRDRNTEAFF

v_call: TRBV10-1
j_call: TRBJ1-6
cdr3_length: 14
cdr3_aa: CASSEGDLGSPLHF

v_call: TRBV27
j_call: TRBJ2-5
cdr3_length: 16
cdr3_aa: CASSWEGLASVETQYF

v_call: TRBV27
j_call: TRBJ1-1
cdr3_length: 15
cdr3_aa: CASSSRDRGPGGAFF

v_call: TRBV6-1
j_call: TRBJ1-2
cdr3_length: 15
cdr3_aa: CASSEQGTGFHGYTF